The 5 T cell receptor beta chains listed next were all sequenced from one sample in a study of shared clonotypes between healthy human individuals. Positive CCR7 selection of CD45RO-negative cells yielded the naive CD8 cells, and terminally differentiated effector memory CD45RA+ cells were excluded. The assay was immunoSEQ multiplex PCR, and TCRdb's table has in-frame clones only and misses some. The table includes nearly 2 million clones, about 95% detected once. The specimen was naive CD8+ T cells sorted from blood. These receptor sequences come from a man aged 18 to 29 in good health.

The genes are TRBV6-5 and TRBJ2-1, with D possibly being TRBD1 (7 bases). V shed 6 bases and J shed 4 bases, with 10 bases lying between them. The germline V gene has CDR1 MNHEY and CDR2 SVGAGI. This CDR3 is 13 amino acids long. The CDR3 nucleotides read TGTGCCAGCAGGACAGGGAGGTACAATGAGCAGTTCTTC. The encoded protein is CASRTGRYNEQFF.

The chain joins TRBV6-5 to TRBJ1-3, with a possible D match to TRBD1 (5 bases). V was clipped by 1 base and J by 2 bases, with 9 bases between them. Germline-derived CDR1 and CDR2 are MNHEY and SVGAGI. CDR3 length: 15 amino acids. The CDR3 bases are TGTGCCAGCAGTTACTTTTGGGGCACTGGAAACACCATATATTTT. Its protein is CASSYFWGTGNTIYF.

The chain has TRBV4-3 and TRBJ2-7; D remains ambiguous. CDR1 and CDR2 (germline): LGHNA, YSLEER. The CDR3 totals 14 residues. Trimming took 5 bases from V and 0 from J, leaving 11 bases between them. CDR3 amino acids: CASSASRDSYEQYF. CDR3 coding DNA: TGCGCCAGCAGCGCAAGTAGGGACTCCTACGAGCAGTACTTC.

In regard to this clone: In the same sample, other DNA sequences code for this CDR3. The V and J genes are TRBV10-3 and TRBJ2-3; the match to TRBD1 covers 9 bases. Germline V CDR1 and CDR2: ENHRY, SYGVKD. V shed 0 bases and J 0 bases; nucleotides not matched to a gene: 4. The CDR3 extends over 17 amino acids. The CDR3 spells CAISESAGTGSTDTQYF. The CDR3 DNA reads TGTGCCATCAGTGAGTCCGCCGGGACAGGGAGCACAGATACGCAGTATTTT.

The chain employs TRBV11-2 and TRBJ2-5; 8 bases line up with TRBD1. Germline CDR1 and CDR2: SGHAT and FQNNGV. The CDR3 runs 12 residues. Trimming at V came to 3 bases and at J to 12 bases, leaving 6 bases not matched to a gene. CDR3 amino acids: CASSLGPGQEYF. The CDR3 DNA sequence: TGTGCCAGCAGCTTGGGCCCGGGACAGGAGTACTTC.